This record concerns one TCR beta chain sequence. TCRdb independently ran MiXCR on the RT-PCR reads; one entry per CDR3 protein. Of 550,000 to 750,000 distinct CDR3 sequences in the sample, 13% to 15% were seen once. This CDR3 spans 13 amino acids. The trim removed 0 bases at V and 9 bases at J, leaving 2 bases unmatched. The germline CDR1 and CDR2 sequences are MNHEY and SVGAGI. Sequencing was performed on memory CD4+ T cells from blood. This TCR came from a female donor in good health, serving as a healthy control. J is TRBJ2-1 and V is TRBV6-5, with 7 bases that match TRBD1. The CDR3 region is CASSYSGQTEQFF. CDR3 nucleotides: TGTGCCAGCAGTTACTCGGGACAGACTGAGCAGTTCTTC.